The 22 T cell receptor beta chains given below trace back to one sample, sequenced in a study of T-cell reconstitution after alpha-beta-depleted transplantation in children (dated by TCRdb to 2015 to 2016). Interpreted using the paper, the treatment or condition label stands for: allogeneic hematopoietic cell transplantation with graft depleted of TCRalphabeta T cells and CD19 B cells. Library preparation employed PCR. Instrument used: Illumina HiSeq 2500. To normalize quantification of the TCRbeta repertoire, the TCR libraries were built with molecular barcoding that relied on unique molecular identifiers. TCRdb handled the public reads itself, with Q25 trimming in fastp and clone calling in MiXCR, and kept productive beta chains. Duplicate CDR3 protein sequences are folded into a single record with the most common DNA and genes. Within this sample are around 420,000 distinct CDR3 sequences, with around 15% of them counted one time only. The ten largest clones take up around 28% of the sample.

This material consisted of PBMCs, mostly from graft donor cells, taken 360 days after TCRalphabeta/CD19-depleted stem cell transplant. The source is a boy in the first two years of life who had a stem cell transplant for Wiskott-Aldrich syndrome, so the T cells may come from the graft donor.

The chain carries TRBV28 and TRBJ2-1; 10 bases match TRBD2. CDR1 is MDHEN, CDR2 SYDVKM, per germline. Trimming took 2 bases from V and 3 from J; bases not matched to a gene: 7. CDR3 size: 17 residues. CDR3 sequence reads: CASSLGTGTSDYNEQFF. CDR3 sequence (DNA): TGTGCCAGCAGTTTAGGGACCGGGACTAGCGACTACAATGAGCAGTTCTTC.

This clonotype was seen a handful of times. This rearrangement joins TRBV29-1 to TRBJ2-1, with no clear D. V was trimmed by 5 bases and J by 2 bases, leaving 10 bases between them. This CDR3 region has 13 residues. Germline V CDR1 and CDR2: SQVTM, ANQGSEA. In DNA, the CDR3 is TGCAGCGTTTTCCCTCGTACCTACAATGAGCAGTTCTTC. Translated, it gives CSVFPRTYNEQFF.

The chain links TRBV7-6 to TRBJ1-2; the D gene is possibly TRBD1 (6 bases). In germline, CDR1 is SGHVS, CDR2 FNYEAQ. The CDR3 runs to 16 residues. V lost 2 bases to trimming and J lost 5 bases, with 18 bases between them. The CDR3 bases are TGTGCCAGCAGCTTATCAGGAGGGGGTGGTGTTTATGGCTACACCTTC. Its translation is CASSLSGGGGVYGYTF.

Only a few counts were recorded for this clonotype. J is TRBJ2-7 and V is TRBV5-1; D gene unclear. CDR1 is SGHRS, CDR2 YFSETQ, per germline. This CDR3 is 14 amino acids long. V gave up 0 bases and J gave up 4 bases, with 11 bases separating them. This CDR3 reads CASSLGWRPYEQYF. The CDR3 nucleotides read TGCGCCAGCAGCTTGGGATGGCGGCCTTACGAGCAGTACTTC.

This clonotype appeared a few times. This sequence joins TRBV10-3 and TRBJ2-3; possibly TRBD2 for D (6 bases). The V gene lost 4 bases and the J gene lost 3 bases, with 8 bases spanning the gap. The CDR3 loop spans 13 amino acids. Germline lookup yields CDR1 ENHRY and CDR2 SYGVKD. The CDR3 here is CAISVEGTDTQYF. CDR3 bases: TGTGCCATCAGTGTGGAGGGAACAGATACGCAGTATTTT.

The chain joins TRBV4-3 to TRBJ1-2; D ambiguous. Trimming pared 0 bases from V and 4 bases from J, leaving 15 bases between. CDR1 is LGHNA and CDR2 is YSLEER in the germline V gene. The CDR3 is 16 residues long. CDR3 protein: CASSQEFDGRFYGYTF. The CDR3 nucleotides are TGCGCCAGCAGCCAAGAGTTTGATGGTCGGTTCTATGGCTACACCTTC.

This clonotype was found a few times. The chain has TRBV11-2 and TRBJ2-5, with D possibly being TRBD1 or TRBD2 (6 bases each). The CDR3 spans 15 residues. The germline V gene has CDR1 SGHAT and CDR2 FQNNGV. V gave up 4 bases and J gave up 5 bases, with 17 bases separating them. The CDR3: CASSSTRGAVETQYF. DNA of the CDR3: TGTGCCAGCAGCTCAACTAGGGGGGCCGTGGAGACCCAGTACTTC.

This chain joins TRBV5-1 and TRBJ2-3; D call uncertain. The CDR3 is 15 amino acids. In germline, CDR1 is SGHRS, CDR2 YFSETQ. V gave up 1 base and J gave up 4 bases, with 13 bases separating them. CDR3 in amino acids: CASSLFRVRADTQYF. CDR3 nucleotide sequence: TGCGCCAGCAGCTTGTTTCGGGTCCGCGCAGATACGCAGTATTTT.

The genes are TRBV7-9 and TRBJ1-5; no definite D call. V was trimmed by 2 bases and J by 6 bases, leaving 11 bases between them. Looked up from germline, CDR1 is SEHNR and CDR2 is FQNEAQ (reference sequence). The length of the CDR3 is 14 residues. The CDR3 is CASSLTGFGQPQHF. CDR3 DNA sequence: TGTGCCAGCAGCTTAACTGGGTTCGGTCAGCCCCAGCATTTT. The whole variable domain, filled in from reference TRBV7-9 and TRBJ1-5, reads DTGVSQNPRHKITKRGQNVTFRCDPISEHNRLYWYRQTLGQGPEFLTYFQNEAQLEKSRLLSDRFSAERPKGSFSTLEIQRTEQGDSAMYLCASSLTGFGQPQHFGDGTRLSIL.

The V and J genes are TRBV20-1 and TRBJ2-3, with TRBD2 matching 13 bases. This CDR3 spans 18 amino acids. The V gene's germline CDR1 is DFQATT and CDR2 SNEGSKA (reference sequence). The trim removed 1 base at V and 0 bases at J, leaving 7 bases unmatched. In DNA form, the CDR3 reads TGCAGTGCTAGAGGGGTCTTGGGACTAGCGGGAAGCACAGATACGCAGTATTTT. It translates to CSARGVLGLAGSTDTQYF.

The V gene is TRBV20-1, the J gene TRBJ2-3; unclear D gene. This CDR3 is built from 14 residues. Trimming cost V 2 bases and J 0 bases, with 9 bases left between them. The germline CDR1 and CDR2 sequences are DFQATT and SNEGSKA (reference sequence). The CDR3 region has the DNA TGCAGTGCTAGAACAGTCCTTAGCACAGATACGCAGTATTTT. Translated, it gives CSARTVLSTDTQYF.

The chain recombines TRBV10-3 with TRBJ2-7; D is unclear. This CDR3 has 13 amino acids. Trimming removed 10 bases at V and 4 bases at J, with 17 bases between. Per germline, CDR1 ENHRY and CDR2 SYGVKD. Here the CDR3 DNA reads TGTGCCACCAGATCGGATTCTCCTTACGAGCAGTACTTC. Encoded protein: CATRSDSPYEQYF.

A few counts support this clonotype. The chain's CDR3 is CASSSGGGLYF. The CDR3 nucleotides read TGTGCCAGCAGTTCGGGCGGGGGTTTGTACTTC. The chain couples TRBV6-5 to TRBJ2-7; TRBD2 agrees at 7 bases. Germline CDR1 is MNHEY and CDR2 is SVGAGI. The ends lost 4 bases at V and 12 bases at J; junction bases unmatched: 6. The CDR3 is 11 residues long.

This clonotype was seen more than once but under ten times. This chain uses TRBV29-1 with TRBJ2-7; D is unclear. Germline CDR1 and CDR2: SQVTM and ANQGSEA. The CDR3 totals 12 residues. Trimming removed 6 bases at V and 4 bases at J, with 13 bases between. CDR3: CSVAVTSYEQYF. As DNA, the CDR3 is TGCAGCGTGGCGGTCACCTCTTACGAGCAGTACTTC.

This chain joins TRBV25-1 and TRBJ2-7; 10 positions agree with TRBD2. J was trimmed by 4 bases and V by 3 bases; bases with no gene match: 9. CDR1 MGHDK and CDR2 SYGVNS come from the germline V gene. The CDR3 runs to 16 residues. CDR3 sequence (DNA): TGTGCCAGCAGTGACCTTCTAGCGGGGGTACCTTACGAGCAGTACTTC. It is translated as CASSDLLAGVPYEQYF.

The chain joins TRBV29-1 to TRBJ2-3; 11 bases match TRBD2. Germline CDR1 SQVTM, CDR2 ANQGSEA. V lost 4 bases and J lost 1; bases outside the gene matches: 4. The CDR3 has 15 amino acids. The CDR3 sequence: CSVGSTSGGTDTQYF. As DNA, the CDR3 is TGCAGCGTTGGGTCGACTAGCGGGGGCACAGATACGCAGTATTTT.

V usage is TRBV20-1 and J usage is TRBJ2-5; 7 nucleotides match TRBD2. With V trimmed by 5 bases and J by 5 bases, 5 bases remained unmatched. This CDR3 comprises 12 residues. Germline V gene sequence: CDR1 DFQATT, CDR2 SNEGSKA (reference sequence). The CDR3 region is CSAPRLAETQYF. The CDR3 nucleotides read TGCAGTGCTCCCAGACTAGCTGAGACCCAGTACTTC.

This clonotype was counted many times. V gene TRBV12-3 or TRBV12-4 combines with J gene TRBJ2-3; 7 nucleotides agree with TRBD1. The CDR3 loop spans 14 amino acids. V shed 6 bases, J shed 5 bases, and the junction held 8 bases outside the gene matches. The CDR3 region is CASSLGQAGDTQYF. The CDR3 nucleotides read TGTGCCAGCAGCCTCGGACAGGCGGGAGATACGCAGTATTTT.

This clonotype appeared a few times. The V gene is TRBV2, the J gene TRBJ2-1; D is ambiguous. The CDR3 sequence is 12 residues long. Germline CDR1 is SNHLY and CDR2 is FYNNEI. V was pared by 8 bases and J by 11 bases, with 16 bases between. CDR3 in DNA: TGTGCCAGCTCCTCCGGACCCACCCAGCAGTTCTTC. Its protein product is CASSSGPTQQFF. Variable domain in full (rest from reference TRBV2 and TRBJ2-1): EPEVTQTPSHQVTQMGQEVILRCVPISNHLYFYWYRQILGQKVEFLVSFYNNEISEKSEIFDDQFSVERPDGSNFTLKIRSTKLEDSAMYFCASSSGPTQQFFGPGTRLTVL.

This clonotype was seen repeatedly, ten times or more. Here the CDR3 reads CASSLKTGAVMNTEAFF. CDR3 sequence (DNA): TGCGCCAGCAGCCTGAAGACAGGGGCGGTAATGAACACTGAAGCTTTCTTT. The chain joins TRBV5-1 to TRBJ1-1; 8 bases align to TRBD1. The CDR3 covers 17 residues. V was clipped by 4 bases and J by 0 bases; unmatched bases: 11. CDR1 is SGHRS, CDR2 YFSETQ, per germline. Variable domain in full (rest from reference TRBV5-1 and TRBJ1-1): KAGVTQTPRYLIKTRGQQVTLSCSPISGHRSVSWYQQTPGQGLQFLFEYFSETQRNKGNFPGRFSGRQFSNSRSEMNVSTLELGDSALYLCASSLKTGAVMNTEAFFGQGTRLTVV.

The chain links TRBV24-1 to TRBJ2-1, with 9 bases matching TRBD1. The ends lost 8 bases at V and 7 bases at J; junction bases unmatched: 5. Germline V gives CDR1 KGHDR, CDR2 SFDVKD. The CDR3 sequence is 13 residues long. The CDR3 nucleotides are TGTGCCACCAAAGGGACAGGGTGGAATGAGCAGTTCTTC. Translating gives CATKGTGWNEQFF.

This clonotype was observed a handful of times. J is TRBJ2-2 and V is TRBV7-2; D unclear. Trimming stripped 1 base from V and 8 bases from J, with 14 bases between. Germline assignment: CDR1 SGHTA and CDR2 FQGNSA. The CDR3 sequence is 15 residues long. Written as DNA, the CDR3 is TGTGCCAGCAGCTTAGAGGCAGTTACCGGAGGGGAGCTGTTTTTT. It encodes CASSLEAVTGGELFF.